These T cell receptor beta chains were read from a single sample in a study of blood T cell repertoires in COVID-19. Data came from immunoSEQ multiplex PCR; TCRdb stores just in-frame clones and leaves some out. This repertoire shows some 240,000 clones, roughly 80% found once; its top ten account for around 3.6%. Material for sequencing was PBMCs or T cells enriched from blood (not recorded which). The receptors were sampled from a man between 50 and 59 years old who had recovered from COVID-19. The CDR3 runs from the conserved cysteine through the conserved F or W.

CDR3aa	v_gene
CASSPDNSYEQYF	TRBV7-7
CASSLEGGTSAYEQYF	TRBV11-3
CASNPAGARRETQYF	TRBV27
CASSLERNEQYF	TRBV5-1
CATSRSLGGDQPQHF	TRBV15
CASGTGQVETDTQYF	TRBV12-5
CASTPTARTDTQYF	TRBV10-2
CSSSGTSTDTQYF	TRBV29-1
CASSVPRQGPSNEQFF	TRBV10-2
CASSREYLAKNIQYF	TRBV7-8
CASSLVLGRFSEQYF	TRBV11-1
CASSFRDSFYGYTF	TRBV28
CASSQGQGYNSPLHF	TRBV14
CASRPDSNYGYTF	TRBV2
CAWSAEPGQGNIQYF	TRBV30
CASRDRDRVNQPQHF	TRBV2
CASSIGQHHYNEQFF	TRBV19
CASKGVTGNTIYF	TRBV19
CASSGWVGQPQHF	TRBV2
CASSINLGGGEKLFF	TRBV5-4
CASSATGSWVNSPLHF	TRBV9
CASSLRDPGTSNTEAFF	TRBV7-9
CASSWDSSYEQYF	TRBV28
CASSPVQGVKNTEAFF	TRBV5-4
CAEQGGSNQPQHF	TRBV6-5
CASSLTMAQASTDTQYF	TRBV11-2
CASSQQGSPLHF	TRBV4-1
CASSQGGQGRYEQYF	TRBV14
CASGPPEGEGERAPEAFF	TRBV12-5